These 2 T cell receptor beta chains were sequenced from one sample in a study of cytomegalovirus exposure and HLA in healthy donors. A multiplex PCR was run with 60 Vbeta primers and 13 Jbeta primers. Profiled with immunoSEQ multiplex PCR; TCRdb holds only in-frame clones, not every one. Seen here are tens of thousands of clones, about 80% observed once, and the top ten hold over 9.5%. Sequencing was carried out using PBMCs. These receptors all come from a woman between 18 and 29 years old in good health and CMV-seropositive.

The J gene is TRBJ1-5, the V gene TRBV10-3; 11 bases are a match to TRBD1. Germline lookup yields CDR1 ENHRY and CDR2 SYGVKD. V lost 5 bases and J lost 6; bases outside the gene matches: 6. The CDR3 is 15 residues long. CDR3 in DNA: TGTGCCATCAGTTCTGGGACAGGGGGTGGTCAGCCCCAGCATTTT. Protein sequence: CAISSGTGGGQPQHF.

This chain joins TRBV5-5 and TRBJ1-4; 7 bases agree with TRBD1. Per the germline V gene, CDR1 is SGHKS and CDR2 is YYEKEE (reference sequence). Germline trimming cut 7 bases from V and 8 bases from J; bases unmatched to any gene: 5. There are 12 residues in the CDR3. The CDR3 DNA sequence: TGTGCCAGCGGACTACAGGGGGAAAAACTGTTTTTT. Translated: CASGLQGEKLFF. The full variable domain, in which reference TRBV5-5 and TRBJ1-4 provide the parts outside the CDR3, is DAGVTQSPTHLIKTRGQQVTLRCSPISGHKSVSWYQQVLGQGPQFIFQYYEKEERGRGNFPDRFSARQFPNYSSELNVNALLLGDSALYLCASGLQGEKLFFGSGTQLSVL.